Presented here are 9 T cell receptor beta chains from one specimen sequenced in a study of blood T cell repertoires in COVID-19 (dated by TCRdb to 2018 to 2020). The receptor library was made with the immunoSEQ multiplex PCR assay. TCRdb provides this immuneACCESS table in a form limited to in-frame rearrangements. Some clones are lacking; in checked studies, under half of them reflect an unresolved V gene, and why the rest are absent is not known. The sample table holds nearly 80,000 clones, of which roughly 85% were seen once. The ten largest make up just over 35% of the sample. The specimen sequenced was peripheral blood. The receptors come from a woman in her 70s with acute or convalescent COVID-19.

This chain connects TRBV6-5 to TRBJ2-2, with D possibly being TRBD2 (5 bases). The CDR3 consists of 13 residues. V lost 11 bases and J 8 bases, leaving 18 bases between the germline ends. Germline V gives CDR1 MNHEY, CDR2 SVGAGI. CDR3 in DNA: TGTGCCTGCCTATCTGACGGAGGTGGGGAGCTGTTTTTT. Its translation: CACLSDGGGELFF.

J is TRBJ2-5 and V is TRBV10-1, with D possibly being TRBD1 (6 bases). V lost 5 bases and J lost 2, with 9 bases in between. Germline loops: CDR1 WNHNN, CDR2 SYGVQD (reference sequence). CDR3 length: 13 amino acids. The CDR3 DNA sequence: TGCGCCAGCAGTCAGGGGCTTCAAGAGACCCAGTACTTC. This gives the protein CASSQGLQETQYF.

The rearrangement joins TRBV6-5 to TRBJ1-4; no firm D call. The CDR3 runs to 14 residues. V shed 10 bases and J shed 8 bases, with 20 bases lying between them. From germline, CDR1 is MNHEY and CDR2 SVGAGI. The CDR3 region is CATSRPMGREKLFF. Written as DNA, the CDR3 is TGTGCCACCTCGAGACCGATGGGGAGGGAAAAACTGTTTTTT.

The chain is built from TRBV6-5 and TRBJ2-5; TRBD1 agrees at 10 bases. The CDR3 consists of 15 residues. V trimming: 1 base; J trimming: 5 bases; junction bases outside the gene matches: 4. Looked up from germline, CDR1 is MNHEY and CDR2 is SVGAGI. CDR3 amino acids: CASSYLTGGAETQYF. In DNA form, the CDR3 reads TGTGCCAGCAGTTACTTGACAGGGGGCGCGGAGACCCAGTACTTC.

The gene calls are TRBV12-3 or TRBV12-4 and TRBJ1-1; D gene unclear. There are 13 residues in the CDR3. The germline V and J ends were trimmed by 3 bases and 4 bases, with 9 bases remaining between them. The CDR3 DNA sequence: TGTGCCAGCAGTTTGAGCGAAGGCACTGAAGCTTTCTTT. It specifies CASSLSEGTEAFF.

This clone was counted a single time. The CDR3 DNA reads as TGTGCCAGCAGCAATGACGGGGTTCAAGAGACCCAGTACTTC. Its protein is CASSNDGVQETQYF. The V and J genes are TRBV5-5 and TRBJ2-5; D is perhaps TRBD2 (5 bases). This CDR3 comprises 14 residues. V shed 4 bases and J shed 2 bases, with 12 bases lying between them. Germline values: CDR1 SGHKS, CDR2 YYEKEE (reference sequence).

The chain links TRBV20-1 to TRBJ2-7, with no clear D. CDR1 DFQATT and CDR2 SNEGSKA come from the germline V gene (reference sequence). The CDR3 totals 11 residues. V was clipped by 2 bases and J by 4 bases, with 6 bases between them. CDR3 loop: CSARRSYEQYF. The CDR3 DNA reads TGCAGTGCTAGAAGGAGTTACGAGCAGTACTTC.

Remarks on this clone: This sample includes further DNA sequences coding for the same CDR3. The rearrangement links TRBV3-1 (or the pseudogene TRBV3-2) to TRBJ2-4, with D unresolved. Per the germline V gene, CDR1 is LGHDT and CDR2 is YNNKEL (reference sequence). Trimming shortened V by 1 base and J by 0 bases, and 7 bases separated the two germline ends. There are 15 residues in the CDR3. CDR3 nucleotides: TGTGCCAGCAGCCAAGCTGCGGTAGCCAAAAACATTCAGTACTTC. Translating it yields CASSQAAVAKNIQYF.

The rearrangement uses TRBV29-1 and TRBJ2-1; tentative D call: TRBD2 (6 bases). Germline CDR1 SQVTM, CDR2 ANQGSEA. The ends were cut back, 7 bases at V and 3 bases at J, with 16 bases in the middle. The CDR3 loop spans 14 amino acids. The CDR3 loop is CSAQGSGGYNEQFF. DNA for the CDR3: TGCAGCGCCCAGGGTAGCGGCGGCTACAATGAGCAGTTCTTC.